One and the same sample provided the 8 T cell receptor beta chains below, sequenced in a study of blood T cell dynamics during melanoma immunotherapy. Time point: pre-treatment baseline. This table comes from immunoSEQ multiplex PCR, and its TCRdb copy is limited to in-frame clones, with some not included. The data show 10,000 or so clones, 70% to 90% seen once. The sample here was blood, taken from a patient treated with checkpoint blockade. The receptors here all came from a human donor with melanoma.

This sequence joins TRBV2 and TRBJ2-1; possibly TRBD2 for D (6 bases). Germline loops: CDR1 SNHLY, CDR2 FYNNEI. The CDR3 spans 15 residues. V dropped 1 base and J dropped 4 bases, with 11 bases sitting between them. The CDR3 sequence is CASSEVRGRYNEQFF. The CDR3 DNA sequence: TGTGCCAGCAGTGAAGTGCGGGGCCGGTACAATGAGCAGTTCTTC.

V is TRBV4-1 and J is TRBJ2-7, with a tentative D call TRBD2 (7 bases). This CDR3 is 16 amino acids long. Germline V lookup: CDR1 MGHRA, CDR2 YSYEKL. Trimming removed 3 bases at V and 3 bases at J, with 18 bases between. The CDR3, as DNA: TGCGCCAGCAGCCAGAGGGAGGGGGGGAGATTCTACGAGCAGTACTTC. It is translated as CASSQREGGRFYEQYF.

As regards this clone: The junction does not match germline at one end; this may be a read error. The J gene is TRBJ2-5, the V gene TRBV28; D is unclear. The CDR3 is 15 residues long. Germline lookup yields CDR1 MDHEN and CDR2 SYDVKM. The CDR3 loop is CASSLRFRLQETRYF. CDR3 nucleotides: TGTGCCAGCAGTTTAAGGTTCCGACTCCAAGAGACCCGGTACTTC.

The rearrangement joins TRBV28 to TRBJ1-1, with D possibly matching TRBD1 (5 bases). The CDR3 has 11 residues. CDR1 is MDHEN and CDR2 is SYDVKM in the germline V gene. Trimming left V 6 bases short and J 5 bases short, with 7 bases between. Here the CDR3 reads CASRRGTEAFF. CDR3 in DNA: TGTGCCAGCAGGAGGGGAACTGAAGCTTTCTTT.

The chain joins TRBV6-5 to TRBJ1-1, with D unresolved. V was trimmed by 8 bases and J by 6 bases, leaving 10 bases between them. CDR3 length: 11 amino acids. CDR1 and CDR2 (germline): MNHEY, SVGAGI. CDR3 nucleotides: TGTGCCAGCCTGGCGGGCGCTGAAGCTTTCTTT. The encoded protein is CASLAGAEAFF.

V and J are TRBV4-1 and TRBJ2-7, with D uncertain. Trimming pared 2 bases from V and 2 bases from J, leaving 7 bases between. CDR1 MGHRA and CDR2 YSYEKL come from the germline V gene. CDR3 length equals 13 residues. The CDR3 spells CASSQSHTYEQYF. The CDR3 bases are TGCGCCAGCAGCCAATCACATACCTACGAGCAGTACTTC.

The rearrangement joins TRBV5-6 to TRBJ2-5, with 7 bases matching TRBD2. The CDR3 extends over 17 amino acids. Germline trimming cut 3 bases from V and 2 bases from J; bases unmatched to any gene: 13. CDR1 is SGHDT, CDR2 YYEEEE, per germline. Here the CDR3 reads CASSSPRGPGGQETQYF. The CDR3, as DNA: TGTGCCAGCAGCTCTCCCCGGGGTCCGGGAGGACAAGAGACCCAGTACTTC. The variable domain in full, completed from reference TRBV5-6 and TRBJ2-5, reads DAGVTQSPTHLIKTRGQQVTLRCSPKSGHDTVSWYQQALGQGPQFIFQYYEEEERQRGNFPDRFSGHQFPNYSSELNVNALLLGDSALYLCASSSPRGPGGQETQYFGPGTRLLVL.

This rearrangement joins TRBV29-1 to TRBJ1-5; 7 bases fit TRBD1. Per germline, CDR1 SQVTM and CDR2 ANQGSEA. Unmatched junction bases numbered 12, after V lost 6 bases and J lost 4 bases. This CDR3 has 15 residues. The CDR3: CSVLVQGQRNQPQHF. CDR3 bases: TGCAGCGTACTGGTTCAGGGACAGAGAAATCAGCCCCAGCATTTT.